The 32 T cell receptor beta chains presented below share a single source sample, sequenced in a study of regulatory and conventional T cells in RAG deficiency (dated by TCRdb to 2016 to 2017). Before genomic DNA extraction, conventional CD4+ T cells were purified from blood as CD25-low CD127-high cells. The library was obtained by the immunoSEQ multiplex PCR assay. TCRdb took over this immuneACCESS table, retaining in-frame rearrangements with V and J assigned. Such tables are incomplete; in checked studies, under half of the missing clones stem from an unresolved V gene, and the remainder is unexplained. This sample has 8,000 to 10,000 clones in its table, and more than 90% of those were observed once. The ten largest make up roughly 1.4% of the sample. The sample was CD4+ effector T cells sorted from blood. These receptors were obtained from a human donor with RAG deficiency presenting as severe combined immunodeficiency.

The chain couples TRBV9 to TRBJ2-6; TRBD2 might be the D (6 bases). CDR1 and CDR2 from the germline V gene are SGDLS and YYNGEE. The CDR3 consists of 16 residues. Trimming removed 3 bases from V and 2 bases from J, with 12 bases in between. The CDR3 DNA reads TGTGCCAGCAGCGGGGGGAGGCCCACTGGGGCCAACGTCCTGACTTTC. Protein: CASSGGRPTGANVLTF.

This clone occurred a few times. The genes are TRBV5-1 and TRBJ2-3, with D perhaps assigned TRBD1 or TRBD2 (6 bases each). The CDR3 has 15 amino acids. V was shortened by 7 bases and J by 1 base, with 16 bases between the two germline ends. Germline V gene lookup returns CDR1 SGHRS and CDR2 YFSETQ. CDR3 sequence (DNA): TGCGCCAGCGGAAAAGGTGGGGGGCGCACAGATACGCAGTATTTT. It codes for CASGKGGGRTDTQYF. The full variable domain, with the rest looked up from reference TRBV5-1 and TRBJ2-3, is KAGVTQTPRYLIKTRGQQVTLSCSPISGHRSVSWYQQTPGQGLQFLFEYFSETQRNKGNFPGRFSGRQFSNSRSEMNVSTLELGDSALYLCASGKGGGRTDTQYFGPGTRLTVL.

The genes are TRBV10-1 and TRBJ2-1; D possibly uses TRBD1 or TRBD2 (5 bases each). Germline assignment: CDR1 WNHNN and CDR2 SYGVQD (reference sequence). Trimming stripped 3 bases from V and 7 bases from J, with 16 bases between. The CDR3 loop spans 15 amino acids. This CDR3 reads CASSESTQGANEQFF. The CDR3 bases are TGCGCCAGCAGTGAATCTACGCAGGGAGCTAATGAGCAGTTCTTC.

The chain is built from TRBV10-3 and TRBJ1-1, with D possibly matching TRBD1 (6 bases). The V and J ends lost 4 bases and 4 bases respectively, with 16 bases between them. The CDR3 is 15 residues long. CDR1 is ENHRY and CDR2 is SYGVKD in the germline V gene. Here the CDR3 reads CAISGQGRAGTEAFF. In DNA form, the CDR3 reads TGTGCCATCAGTGGGCAGGGGCGCGCGGGCACTGAAGCTTTCTTT.

This chain links TRBV7-2 with TRBJ2-2; D remains ambiguous. Trimming shortened V by 2 bases and J by 5 bases, and 6 bases separated the two germline ends. CDR1 SGHTA and CDR2 FQGNSA come from the germline V gene. CDR3 length: 13 residues. The CDR3 protein is CASSLWETGELFF. The DNA of the CDR3 is TGTGCCAGCAGCTTATGGGAAACCGGGGAGCTGTTTTTT.

V and J are TRBV18 and TRBJ2-2, with TRBD1 matching 9 bases. CDR1 is KGHSH, CDR2 LQKENI, per germline. J lost 4 bases, V lost 3 bases, and 0 bases had no gene match. The CDR3 consists of 14 residues. CDR3 region: CASSPTGGTGELFF. CDR3 in DNA: TGTGCCAGCTCACCGACAGGGGGCACCGGGGAGCTGTTTTTT.

The rearrangement links TRBV4-2 to TRBJ2-3; the match to TRBD1 covers 7 bases. With 1 base clipped from V and 4 bases from J, the junction kept 5 bases outside the gene matches. Germline CDR1 and CDR2: LGHNA and YNFKEQ. This CDR3 is 15 amino acids long. CDR3 bases: TGTGCCAGCAGCCAAGCGGACAGGACCGCAGATACGCAGTATTTT. Its translation: CASSQADRTADTQYF.

The CDR3 loop reads CASSPQDGELFF. For the CDR3, the DNA is TGTGCCAGCAGCCCACAGGACGGGGAGCTGTTTTTT. The rearrangement uses TRBV7-2 and TRBJ2-2, with TRBD1 as a possible D gene (5 bases). The V gene lost 5 bases and the J gene lost 7 bases, with 8 bases spanning the gap. The length of the CDR3 is 12 residues. Germline V gene sequence: CDR1 SGHTA, CDR2 FQGNSA.

The chain links TRBV4-2 to TRBJ1-4, with unresolved D. This CDR3 has 16 residues. Germline values: CDR1 LGHNA, CDR2 YNFKEQ. V lost 4 bases to trimming and J lost 0 bases, with 12 bases between them. The DNA for the CDR3 is TGTGCCAGCAGCCTATGGACTTCTGCAACTAATGAAAAACTGTTTTTT. Translated: CASSLWTSATNEKLFF.

V and J are TRBV5-4 and TRBJ2-3; D is perhaps TRBD1 (5 bases). CDR3 length: 15 residues. The V and J ends lost 2 bases and 4 bases respectively, with 14 bases between them. CDR1 SGHNT and CDR2 YYREEE come from the germline V gene (reference sequence). CDR3 nucleotides: TGTGCCAGCAGCTTAGCTGGGGCCTCGGCAGATACGCAGTATTTT. This sequence encodes CASSLAGASADTQYF.

This clone was counted a single time. The rearrangement joins TRBV9 to TRBJ2-3; 11 bases are shared with TRBD2. The CDR3 covers 18 residues. The V gene end was trimmed by 0 bases and the J gene end by 5 bases; junction bases not matched to a gene: 11. Germline V gene data show CDR1 as SGDLS and CDR2 as YYNGEE. The DNA for the CDR3 is TGTGCCAGCAGCGTAGGACTAGCGGGGAGAGATTGGGGAGATACGCAGTATTTT. It specifies CASSVGLAGRDWGDTQYF.

The rearrangement links TRBV18 to TRBJ1-1, with a possible D match to TRBD1 (6 bases). Looked up from germline, CDR1 is KGHSH and CDR2 is LQKENI. The length of the CDR3 is 14 residues. Trimming cost V 6 bases and J 5 bases, with 16 bases left between them. DNA of the CDR3: TGTGCCAGCTCCCGGGGGGGGCTGGAAACTGAAGCTTTCTTT. Translated, it gives CASSRGGLETEAFF.

The V call is TRBV18, the J call TRBJ2-7, with D unresolved. V was cut by 6 bases and J by 1 base, with 10 bases left in between. There are 13 residues in the CDR3. Germline values: CDR1 KGHSH, CDR2 LQKENI. This chain's CDR3 is CASSKLTSYEQYF. CDR3 bases: TGTGCCAGCTCCAAATTAACTTCCTACGAGCAGTACTTC.

The CDR3 reads CASSSGTGRSGANVLTF. The CDR3 DNA reads as TGTGCCAGCTCATCCGGGACAGGGCGCTCTGGGGCCAACGTCCTGACTTTC. The chain joins TRBV18 to TRBJ2-6; 9 bases fit TRBD1. This CDR3 contains 17 residues. V was pared by 5 bases and J by 0 bases, with 5 bases of the junction left unmatched. CDR1 and CDR2 (germline): KGHSH, LQKENI.

The V and J genes are TRBV7-2 and TRBJ1-1; the D is unclear. There are 15 residues in the CDR3. The V gene's germline CDR1 is SGHTA and CDR2 FQGNSA. Trimming pared 1 base from V and 1 base from J, leaving 10 bases between. The CDR3 region is CASSLDAQTNTEAFF. CDR3 nucleotide sequence: TGTGCCAGCAGCTTAGACGCACAGACGAACACTGAAGCTTTCTTT.

The chain uses TRBV5-5 and TRBJ1-1, with D maybe TRBD1 (6 bases). Trimming removed 4 bases at V and 5 bases at J, with 18 bases between. CDR3 length: 15 residues. CDR1 is SGHKS and CDR2 is YYEKEE in the germline V gene (reference sequence). The CDR3 spells CASSPWGQVGTEAFF. CDR3 bases: TGTGCCAGCAGCCCGTGGGGGCAGGTCGGGACTGAAGCTTTCTTT.

The chain combines TRBV7-2 with TRBJ1-2; D is possibly TRBD1 (6 bases). V was pared by 1 base and J by 3 bases, with 12 bases between. CDR3 length: 15 residues. Germline V CDR1 and CDR2: SGHTA, FQGNSA. The CDR3 sequence is CASSLVVRGYYGYTF. The CDR3 nucleotides read TGTGCCAGCAGCTTAGTGGTCAGGGGCTACTATGGCTACACCTTC.

The chain recombines TRBV5-4 with TRBJ2-1; D could derive from TRBD1 or TRBD2 (5 bases each). V was pared by 0 bases and J by 4 bases, with 5 bases between. The germline V gene encodes CDR1 SGHNT and CDR2 YYREEE (reference sequence). The CDR3 extends over 13 amino acids. The CDR3 nucleotides read TGTGCCAGCAGCTTGGGGGGGTACAATGAGCAGTTCTTC. As protein: CASSLGGYNEQFF.

This clone showed up just a few times. The V gene is TRBV27, the J gene TRBJ1-5; D not resolved. V lost 4 bases to trimming and J lost 0 bases, with 4 bases between them. This CDR3 is 13 amino acids long. Germline V lookup: CDR1 MNHEY, CDR2 SMNVEV (reference sequence). CDR3 sequence (DNA): TGTGCCAGCAGTTCAATTAGCAATCAGCCCCAGCATTTT. This gives the protein CASSSISNQPQHF.

The chain combines TRBV19 with TRBJ2-1; D gene ambiguous. From germline, CDR1 is LNHDA and CDR2 SQIVND (reference sequence). This CDR3 is 12 amino acids long. Trimming pared 5 bases from V and 8 bases from J, leaving 10 bases between. The CDR3 spells CASSDLGYEQFF. For the CDR3, the DNA is TGTGCCAGTAGTGATTTAGGGTATGAGCAGTTCTTC. The entire variable domain, with the rest obtained from reference TRBV19 and TRBJ2-1, is as follows: DGGITQSPKYLFRKEGQNVTLSCEQNLNHDAMYWYRQDPGQGLRLIYYSQIVNDFQKGDIAEGYSVSREKKESFPLTVTSAQKNPTAFYLCASSDLGYEQFFGPGTRLTVL.

The chain links TRBV11-2 to TRBJ2-3; possibly TRBD1 or TRBD2 for D (5 bases each). V dropped 3 bases and J dropped 1 base, with 8 bases sitting between them. The CDR3 has 14 amino acids. Germline V gives CDR1 SGHAT, CDR2 FQNNGV. DNA of the CDR3: TGTGCCAGCAGCTTCCGGGACGGCACAGATACGCAGTATTTT. Its translation is CASSFRDGTDTQYF.

The chain carries TRBV11-2 and TRBJ1-4, with D perhaps matching TRBD1 (5 bases). In germline, CDR1 is SGHAT, CDR2 FQNNGV. The CDR3 spans 15 residues. Trimming pared 1 base from V and 6 bases from J, leaving 12 bases between. CDR3 sequence: CASSLGQGRDEKLFF. The CDR3 bases are TGTGCCAGCAGCTTAGGGCAGGGAAGGGATGAAAAACTGTTTTTT. The full variable domain, rest sourced from reference TRBV11-2 and TRBJ1-4, is EAGVAQSPRYKIIEKRQSVAFWCNPISGHATLYWYQQILGQGPKLLIQFQNNGVVDDSQLPKDRFSAERLKGVDSTLKIQPAKLEDSAVYLCASSLGQGRDEKLFFGSGTQLSVL.

V is TRBV30 and J is TRBJ2-3, with a possible D match to TRBD1 (6 bases). The CDR3 spans 14 residues. Germline V gives CDR1 GTSNPN, CDR2 SVGIG (reference sequence). V gave up 2 bases and J gave up 0 bases, with 9 bases separating them. The CDR3 reads CAWSRGQSTDTQYF. CDR3 nucleotide sequence: TGTGCCTGGAGTAGAGGACAGAGCACAGATACGCAGTATTTT.

The V gene is TRBV7-2, the J gene TRBJ2-7; D gene unclear. Germline V gives CDR1 SGHTA, CDR2 FQGNSA. CDR3 length: 11 amino acids. Trimming pared 3 bases from V and 3 bases from J, leaving 3 bases between. CDR3 amino acids: CASSFVYEQYF. In DNA form, the CDR3 reads TGTGCCAGCAGCTTCGTCTACGAGCAGTACTTC.

The CDR3 nucleotides read TGTGCCAGCAGCTTAGTCGGAGTTAGCAATCAGCCCCAGCATTTT. It translates to CASSLVGVSNQPQHF. The genes are TRBV7-2 and TRBJ1-5, with D unclear. CDR3 length equals 15 residues. Germline V gene data show CDR1 as SGHTA and CDR2 as FQGNSA. Trimming took off 1 base at V and 0 bases at J, with 7 bases between the two ends.

This CDR3 reads CASSQRRVGETQYF. The CDR3 DNA reads TGTGCCAGCAGCCAACGTAGGGTGGGAGAGACCCAGTACTTC. The chain employs TRBV4-2 and TRBJ2-5; no reliable D call. Germline lookup yields CDR1 LGHNA and CDR2 YNFKEQ. This CDR3 spans 14 amino acids. The germline V and J ends were trimmed by 2 bases and 4 bases, with 11 bases remaining between them.

The CDR3 bases are TGTGCCAGCAGCCAAGGGCTCTCCTACGAGCAGTACTTC. This encodes CASSQGLSYEQYF. The chain carries TRBV4-2 and TRBJ2-7; D is ambiguous. Looked up from germline, CDR1 is LGHNA and CDR2 is YNFKEQ. The length of the CDR3 is 13 residues. The ends were cut back, 1 base at V and 0 bases at J, with 4 bases in the middle.

The chain joins TRBV9 to TRBJ1-1; a weak D match, TRBD1 (5 bases). The V end lost 0 bases, the J end lost 4 bases, and 7 bases lay between the germline ends. Germline lookup yields CDR1 SGDLS and CDR2 YYNGEE. This CDR3 is built from 13 residues. The CDR3, as DNA: TGTGCCAGCAGCGTAGGGGGCCTCACTGAAGCTTTCTTT. Protein product: CASSVGGLTEAFF.

This chain uses TRBV7-2 with TRBJ2-1, with unresolved D. The V gene's germline CDR1 is SGHTA and CDR2 FQGNSA. The V gene lost 2 bases and the J gene lost 0 bases, with 5 bases spanning the gap. CDR3 length: 14 amino acids. CDR3 sequence reads: CASSLRHSYNEQFF. Written as DNA, the CDR3 is TGTGCCAGCAGCTTAAGACACTCCTACAATGAGCAGTTCTTC.

The CDR3 loop is CASSPGQAVGETQYF. Here the CDR3 DNA reads TGTGCCAGCAGCCCGGGACAGGCGGTTGGGGAGACCCAGTACTTC. The V call is TRBV7-9, the J call TRBJ2-5, with 8 bases lining up with TRBD1. The CDR3 is 15 amino acids. In germline, CDR1 is SEHNR, CDR2 FQNEAQ (reference sequence). V gave up 5 bases and J gave up 5 bases; unmatched junction bases: 10.

The rearrangement joins TRBV7-8 to TRBJ2-3, with a tentative D call TRBD2 (5 bases). V shed 1 base and J shed 3 bases, with 8 bases lying between them. Germline values: CDR1 SGHVS, CDR2 FQNEAQ. The CDR3 consists of 14 residues. The CDR3 spells CASSLEAATDTQYF. The CDR3, as DNA: TGTGCCAGCAGCTTAGAAGCGGCTACAGATACGCAGTATTTT.

CDR3 coding DNA: TGTGCCAGCAGCTTACAAGCCGGGACTGAAGCTTTCTTT. The encoded protein is CASSLQAGTEAFF. The gene calls are TRBV7-2 and TRBJ1-1; the D is unclear. Per germline, CDR1 SGHTA and CDR2 FQGNSA. V was shortened by 2 bases and J by 5 bases, with 9 bases between the two germline ends. The CDR3 consists of 13 residues.